Below, one T cell receptor (beta chain) is given with its context. Germline V CDR1 and CDR2: SGHRS, YFSETQ. V lost 4 bases and J lost 2, with 15 bases in between. This CDR3 spans 15 amino acids. Sequencing used immunoSEQ multiplex PCR; TCRdb keeps in-frame clones, though not all of them. The top ten clones hold roughly 0.4% of a sample with some 1,600,000 clones, around 98% of them seen once. The data were obtained in a study of shared clonotypes between healthy human individuals. The clonotype originates from a man in his thirties or forties in good health. Sequencing was performed on naive CD4+ T cells sorted from blood. The subset: CD45RA+ positively selected. The chain combines TRBV5-1 with TRBJ2-5, with D possibly being TRBD1 (6 bases). This CDR3 is CASSPRDTSQETQYF. The CDR3, as DNA: TGCGCCAGCAGCCCTCGGGACACTTCTCAAGAGACCCAGTACTTC.